This note documents a single T cell receptor beta chain sequence. Its antigen is undetermined. These data are taken from a study of monozygotic twins with inflammatory bowel disease. The authors made each sample's cDNA in eight separate reactions. TCRdb re-called the 5' RACE reads; every CDR3 protein appears as one record, without DNA. Seen in this sample are approximately 200,000 distinct CDR3 sequences; the ten most common clones hold around 1.5%. Study results and limitations: There were differing immunosuppressive treatments, which may have added variability to patient repertoires.

The CDR3 is 15 residues long. Germline V gene lookup returns CDR1 MNHNS and CDR2 SASEGT. The receptor was derived from a human donor with ulcerative colitis or Crohn's disease, or a healthy co-twin of an affected twin (not recorded which). This chain links TRBV6-1 with TRBJ2-6; as DNA is missing, the TRBD1 call by TCRdb cannot be tested. Sequenced input: blood. CDR3 amino acids: CASRSGGGGANVLTF.